These 29 T cell receptor beta chains came from one sample sequenced in a study of T-cell reconstitution after alpha-beta-depleted transplantation in children. Using unique molecular identifiers, the investigators prepared the TCRbeta library. MiXCR, run by TCRdb on the PCR reads, gives a single entry per CDR3 protein. The sample records 640,000 or so distinct CDR3 sequences, 15% to 20% being singletons. Here the sequenced sample was PBMCs from the stem cell graft donor, taken from the stem cell graft. The receptor source for this set is a human donor who donated a stem cell graft to a child with acute myeloid leukemia.

This clonotype was detected a few times. The chain has TRBV20-1 and TRBJ2-3, with D tentatively TRBD2 (5 bases). CDR1 and CDR2 from the germline V gene are DFQATT and SNEGSKA (reference sequence). The V end was cut by 0 bases, the J end by 0 bases, with 7 bases between. The CDR3 covers 14 residues. CDR3 nucleotides: TGCAGTGCTAGAGATCAGCGGAGCACAGATACGCAGTATTTT. Its translation is CSARDQRSTDTQYF.

In its sample, this clonotype was seen many times. The chain has TRBV20-1 and TRBJ1-1; TRBD1 might be the D (5 bases). The germline CDR1 and CDR2 sequences are DFQATT and SNEGSKA (reference sequence). Between the trimmed V and J ends, which lost 5 bases and 6 bases, there was a span of 19 bases. CDR3 length: 14 amino acids. The CDR3 DNA follows: TGCAGTGCTCCTTGGATCGGGGGAGAGGCTGAAGCTTTCTTT. Its protein is CSAPWIGGEAEAFF.

This clonotype was observed many times. V and J are TRBV7-6 and TRBJ2-2; D is perhaps TRBD1 (6 bases). This CDR3 is 17 amino acids long. Germline CDR1 reads SGHVS; CDR2 reads FNYEAQ. Trimming took 5 bases from V and 6 from J, leaving 22 bases between them. Here the CDR3 reads CASSLNGGRATAGELFF. The CDR3 DNA reads TGTGCCAGCAGCCTCAATGGGGGCAGGGCCACCGCCGGGGAGCTGTTTTTT.

This clonotype came up many times. The rearrangement links TRBV7-3 to TRBJ2-5; D gene uncertain. This CDR3 contains 13 residues. V was shortened by 1 base and J by 11 bases, with 14 bases between the two germline ends. Germline loops: CDR1 SGHTA, CDR2 FQGTGA. The CDR3 spells CASSLSPDGLQYF. The CDR3 region has the DNA TGTGCCAGCAGCTTAAGCCCCGATGGGCTTCAGTACTTC.

The J gene is TRBJ1-1, the V gene TRBV6-1; 9 nucleotides align to TRBD1. The germline gives CDR1 MNHNS, CDR2 SASEGT. The CDR3 spans 11 residues. With 11 bases clipped from V and 12 bases from J, the junction kept 10 bases outside the gene matches. In nucleotides, the CDR3 is TGTGCCTCCACCGGGACAGGGTTAACTTTCTTT. This gives the protein CASTGTGLTFF.

This clonotype was found many times. The genes are TRBV20-1 and TRBJ2-1; 8 bases align to TRBD1. Trimming at V came to 4 bases and at J to 8 bases, leaving 10 bases not matched to a gene. Germline V CDR1 and CDR2: DFQATT, SNEGSKA (reference sequence). The CDR3 is 14 residues long. CDR3 bases: TGCAGTGCTACGGACAGGGCAGGTGCCGATGAGCAGTTCTTC. Protein: CSATDRAGADEQFF.

This chain links TRBV7-9 with TRBJ2-3; 8 bases fit TRBD2. The V gene end was trimmed by 2 bases and the J gene end by 5 bases; junction bases not matched to a gene: 9. The CDR3 totals 16 residues. The germline V gene has CDR1 SEHNR and CDR2 FQNEAQ (reference sequence). CDR3 protein: CASSLFGGGIKDTQYF. The CDR3, as DNA: TGTGCCAGCAGCTTATTTGGCGGGGGGATTAAAGATACGCAGTATTTT.

The CDR3: CAWMLRNTIYF. The CDR3 region has the DNA TGTGCCTGGATGCTTCGAAACACCATATATTTT. The chain combines TRBV30 with TRBJ1-3; D ambiguous. Germline V gives CDR1 GTSNPN, CDR2 SVGIG (reference sequence). Trimming took 4 bases from V and 5 from J, leaving 6 bases between them. The CDR3 sequence is 11 residues long.

This clonotype showed up many times. The CDR3 sequence: CASSLWAARGEQYF. CDR3 coding DNA: TGTGCCAGCAGTTTGTGGGCGGCTCGGGGAGAGCAGTACTTC. V is TRBV12-3 or TRBV12-4 and J is TRBJ2-7; D might be TRBD2 (5 bases). Trimming took off 3 bases at V and 7 bases at J, with 16 bases between the two ends. This CDR3 comprises 14 residues.

This clonotype was observed at least ten times. The chain combines TRBV20-1 with TRBJ2-7; D is unresolved. Germline values: CDR1 DFQATT, CDR2 SNEGSKA (reference sequence). The V gene lost 2 bases and the J gene lost 3 bases, with 5 bases spanning the gap. CDR3 length: 11 residues. The CDR3 reads CSARNDYEQYV. In DNA form, the CDR3 reads TGCAGTGCTAGAAACGACTACGAGCAGTACGTC.

This chain connects TRBV27 to TRBJ2-3; D perhaps matches TRBD2 (6 bases). This CDR3 is 13 amino acids long. V lost 4 bases and J lost 6, with 11 bases in between. Germline V gives CDR1 MNHEY, CDR2 SMNVEV (reference sequence). CDR3 nucleotide sequence: TGTGCCAGCAGTTGGGCGGGGCGGGATACGCAGTATTTT. Translation gives CASSWAGRDTQYF.

About this clonotype itself: A single base separates this from a much larger clone, so it may be a read error. V usage is TRBV12-3 or TRBV12-4 and J usage is TRBJ2-3; D perhaps matches TRBD2 (6 bases). V dropped 5 bases and J dropped 7 bases, with 13 bases sitting between them. The CDR3 length is 13 residues. CDR3 loop: CASSGGEMNTQYF. The CDR3 region has the DNA TGTGCCAGCAGTGGCGGGGAGATGAATACGCAGTATTTT.

This clonotype occurred a few times. The chain uses TRBV3-1 and TRBJ2-1; TRBD1 aligns across 7 bases. The germline V gene has CDR1 LGHDT and CDR2 YNNKEL (reference sequence). V dropped 8 bases and J dropped 1; count of bases not matched to a gene: 17. The CDR3 has 18 residues. In nucleotides, the CDR3 is TGTGCCAGCTGCCCTCCCCAAAAGAAGGGGGCGTCCTACAATGAGCAGTTCTTC. Residues: CASCPPQKKGASYNEQFF.

Many counts were recorded for this clonotype. J is TRBJ1-2 and V is TRBV28; maybe TRBD1 (6 bases). Trimming took off 5 bases at V and 8 bases at J, with 12 bases between the two ends. The CDR3 runs 12 residues. Germline-derived CDR1 and CDR2 are MDHEN and SYDVKM. CDR3 residues: CASSTYRVGYTF. As DNA, the CDR3 is TGTGCCAGCAGTACATACAGGGTCGGCTACACCTTC.

This clonotype was recorded at least ten times. This chain uses TRBV20-1 with TRBJ1-3; weak D call: TRBD1 (5 bases). CDR1 is DFQATT, CDR2 SNEGSKA, per germline (reference sequence). The ends were cut back, 5 bases at V and 0 bases at J, with 11 bases in the middle. This CDR3 comprises 14 residues. CDR3 nucleotide sequence: TGCAGTGCTCGGCCGAGGGGCTCTGGAAACACCATATATTTT. Protein product: CSARPRGSGNTIYF.

V and J are TRBV7-2 and TRBJ2-1; 16 positions match TRBD2. Germline loops: CDR1 SGHTA, CDR2 FQGNSA. With 5 bases clipped from V and 8 bases from J, the junction kept 12 bases outside the gene matches. The CDR3 runs 18 residues. The CDR3 region has the DNA TGTGCCAGCAGCCTCTGGACAGCCGGGACTAGCGGGGGGGATGAGCAGTTCTTC. As protein: CASSLWTAGTSGGDEQFF.

The V and J genes are TRBV7-3 and TRBJ1-6; no clear D. The V end lost 1 base, the J end lost 7 bases, and 11 bases lay between the germline ends. The V gene's germline CDR1 is SGHTA and CDR2 FQGTGA. This CDR3 region has 15 residues. In DNA form, the CDR3 reads TGTGCCAGCAGCTTAAGCCCCAGGTCGAATTCACCCCTCCACTTT. Residues: CASSLSPRSNSPLHF.

In this sample, this clonotype turned up many times. V is TRBV5-5 and J is TRBJ1-1; D may be TRBD1 (5 bases). This CDR3 has 14 amino acids. V lost 0 bases and J lost 6, with 12 bases in between. The V gene's germline CDR1 is SGHKS and CDR2 YYEKEE (reference sequence). The chain's CDR3 is CASSLAGGRAEAFF. The DNA of the CDR3 is TGTGCCAGCAGCTTGGCCGGGGGACGGGCTGAAGCTTTCTTT.

Note on this clonotype: The junction shows a germline mismatch at one end, possibly a read error. The chain joins TRBV20-1 to TRBJ2-7; D not resolved. Per germline, CDR1 DFQATT and CDR2 SNEGSKA (reference sequence). This CDR3 is built from 14 residues. In DNA form, the CDR3 reads TGCAGTGCTAGAGATGAGGCAAACCAATACGAGGAGTACTTC. Its protein product is CSARDEANQYEEYF.

Ten or more counts support this clonotype. V is TRBV6-5 and J is TRBJ1-2, with TRBD1 matching 7 bases. After removal of 0 bases from V and 1 base from J, the junction contained 2 bases not matched to a gene. Germline lookup yields CDR1 MNHEY and CDR2 SVGAGI. This CDR3 contains 15 residues. The CDR3 sequence is CASSYSGQVNYGYTF. In nucleotides, the CDR3 is TGTGCCAGCAGTTACTCCGGACAGGTTAACTATGGCTACACCTTC.

The rearrangement joins TRBV15 to TRBJ2-3, with 14 bases aligning to TRBD2. This CDR3 is 17 amino acids long. V lost 0 bases to trimming and J lost 6 bases; unmatched junction nucleotides: 5. CDR1 is LNHNV, CDR2 YYDKDF, per germline (reference sequence). The chain's CDR3 is CATSRDRTSGGLDTQYF. For the CDR3, the DNA is TGTGCCACCAGCAGAGACCGGACTAGCGGGGGGTTGGATACGCAGTATTTT.

This clonotype showed up many times. J is TRBJ2-7 and V is TRBV24-1; possible D gene TRBD1, 5 bases. CDR3 length equals 13 residues. Between the trimmed V and J ends, which lost 1 base and 7 bases, there was a span of 10 bases. CDR1 and CDR2 (germline): KGHDR, SFDVKD. This CDR3 is CATSDFQGWEQYF. CDR3 bases: TGTGCCACCAGTGATTTTCAGGGATGGGAGCAGTACTTC.

This clonotype occurred many times. The chain employs TRBV5-1 and TRBJ2-1, with unresolved D. The length of the CDR3 is 16 residues. V lost 0 bases, J lost 0 bases, and 10 bases lay in between. Germline CDR1 reads SGHRS; CDR2 reads YFSETQ. The CDR3 spells CASSLVRQSSYNEQFF. CDR3 sequence (DNA): TGCGCCAGCAGCTTGGTTCGGCAGAGCTCCTACAATGAGCAGTTCTTC. The full variable domain, in which reference TRBV5-1 and TRBJ2-1 provide the parts outside the CDR3, is KAGVTQTPRYLIKTRGQQVTLSCSPISGHRSVSWYQQTPGQGLQFLFEYFSETQRNKGNFPGRFSGRQFSNSRSEMNVSTLELGDSALYLCASSLVRQSSYNEQFFGPGTRLTVL.

This clonotype was seen more than once but under ten times. Here the CDR3 reads CASRLWRGSNTEAFF. The CDR3 DNA sequence: TGTGCCAGCAGGCTATGGAGGGGCTCGAACACTGAAGCTTTCTTT. The chain has TRBV28 and TRBJ1-1, with D perhaps TRBD1 (5 bases). This CDR3 has 15 residues. The germline CDR1 and CDR2 sequences are MDHEN and SYDVKM. V was clipped by 6 bases and J by 1 base, with 15 bases between them.

The gene calls are TRBV12-3 or TRBV12-4 and TRBJ2-1, with 9 bases aligning to TRBD1. Trimming removed 3 bases from V and 6 bases from J; junction bases left unmatched: 6. The length of the CDR3 is 15 residues. Written as DNA, the CDR3 is TGTGCCAGCAGTTTCCCCGAGACAGGGGGCAATGAGCAGTTCTTC. Amino acid sequence: CASSFPETGGNEQFF.

This clonotype was seen a handful of times. This chain links TRBV5-6 with TRBJ2-3; TRBD1 aligns across 9 bases. Germline-derived CDR1 and CDR2 are SGHDT and YYEEEE. V shed 4 bases and J 4 bases; nucleotides not matched to a gene: 7. The CDR3 has 15 residues. As DNA, the CDR3 is TGTGCCAGCAGCGACAGGACAGGGGACCCAGATACGCAGTATTTT. This gives the protein CASSDRTGDPDTQYF.

The CDR3 DNA reads as TGTGCCACCGCCGACAGGGATGGTCGAGATGAGCAGTTCTTC. Its protein product is CATADRDGRDEQFF. V gene TRBV24-1 combines with J gene TRBJ2-1; 7 bases are shared with TRBD1. V was clipped by 9 bases and J by 8 bases; unmatched bases: 12. In germline, CDR1 is KGHDR, CDR2 SFDVKD. The CDR3 runs 14 residues.

Remarks on this clonotype: A read error may explain this, as a much larger clone is one base away. V gene TRBV27 combines with J gene TRBJ2-6, with unresolved D. The CDR3 has 14 amino acids. The germline V and J ends were trimmed by 4 bases and 6 bases, with 10 bases remaining between them. Germline V gene lookup returns CDR1 MNHEY and CDR2 SMNVEV (reference sequence). As DNA, the CDR3 is TGTGCCAGCAGTTGGATGGCTGAGGCCAACGTCCTGACTTTC. Its protein is CASSWMAEANVLTF.

V gene TRBV5-1 combines with J gene TRBJ2-5; TRBD2 might be the D (6 bases). The V end lost 3 bases, the J end lost 4 bases, and 16 bases lay between the germline ends. The germline CDR1 and CDR2 sequences are SGHRS and YFSETQ. The CDR3 contains 15 residues. This CDR3 is CASSSGVQGLETQYF. The CDR3 DNA sequence: TGCGCCAGCAGCTCCGGAGTCCAGGGACTAGAGACCCAGTACTTC.